This TCR beta chain was sequenced in a study of OX40 agonist ivuxolimab in advanced cancers. Overall study context: As their treatment, patients were administered ivuxolimab, an agonistic anti-OX40 (CD134) antibody. Partial responses, seen in three patients, involved one hepatocellular carcinoma and two cutaneous melanomas. Study-level points and caveats: Specificity for antigen went undetermined in the expanded peripheral T cells. Among the least clonally expanded were partial responders at 0.1-3.0 mg/kg.

Produced via immunoSEQ multiplex PCR; TCRdb's table is partial and in-frame only. The table lists under 70,000 clones, 90% to 95% of them singletons, with 7.6% in the top ten. A note on this clone: Its target is not known.

Sequencing used CD4+ or CD8+ T cells sorted from blood, obtained in a trial of the OX40 agonist ivuxolimab. The receptor was isolated from an adult with an advanced solid tumor such as melanoma, head and neck, liver or kidney cancer.

The chain's CDR3 is CASYDRENTGELFF. The CDR3 DNA reads as TGTGCCAGCTACGACAGGGAGAACACCGGGGAGCTGTTTTTT. The chain joins TRBV7-6 to TRBJ2-2; TRBD1 agrees at 7 bases. Unmatched junction bases numbered 4, after V lost 8 bases and J lost 1 base. CDR1 is SGHVS, CDR2 FNYEAQ, per germline. This CDR3 spans 14 amino acids.